Shown below are 30 T cell receptor beta chains from a single sample sequenced in a study of blood T cell repertoires in COVID-19. Libraries were prepared by immunoSEQ multiplex PCR; TCRdb keeps only in-frame clonotypes and omits some of them. This sample has some 190,000 clones, with about 84% found just once. Source material: PBMCs or T cells enriched from blood (not recorded which). These receptors all stem from a man between 35 and 55 years old with acute COVID-19.

V and J are TRBV3-1 (or the pseudogene TRBV3-2) and TRBJ1-3, with 7 bases that match TRBD1. The CDR3 runs to 15 residues. The germline gives CDR1 LGHDT, CDR2 YNNKEL (reference sequence). The trim removed 4 bases at V and 4 bases at J, leaving 7 bases unmatched. The CDR3 reads CASSRSWGQGNTIYF. The DNA of the CDR3 is TGTGCCAGCAGCCGGTCCTGGGGACAGGGAAACACCATATATTTT.

The chain uses TRBV27 and TRBJ1-5; 7 positions match TRBD1. The CDR3 extends over 15 amino acids. Germline V gene data show CDR1 as MNHEY and CDR2 as SMNVEV (reference sequence). The V gene end was trimmed by 4 bases and the J gene end by 5 bases; junction bases not matched to a gene: 8. The CDR3 region is CASSSGTESYQPQHF. The CDR3 DNA sequence: TGTGCCAGCAGTTCCGGGACAGAGAGTTATCAGCCCCAGCATTTT.

This clone was detected only once. V and J are TRBV5-6 and TRBJ2-5; TRBD2 is a possible D gene (6 bases). Germline V gives CDR1 SGHDT, CDR2 YYEEEE. With 0 bases removed from V and 5 bases from J, the gap between germline ends came to 14 bases. CDR3 length: 15 residues. CDR3 in DNA: TGTGCCAGCAGCTTGGGTAGGGAGGTCCTGGAGACCCAGTACTTC. Its protein is CASSLGREVLETQYF. The full variable domain, completed using reference TRBV5-6 and TRBJ2-5, is DAGVTQSPTHLIKTRGQQVTLRCSPKSGHDTVSWYQQALGQGPQFIFQYYEEEERQRGNFPDRFSGHQFPNYSSELNVNALLLGDSALYLCASSLGREVLETQYFGPGTRLLVL.

The chain is built from TRBV27 and TRBJ2-2, with TRBD2 identical over 10 bases. There are 19 residues in the CDR3. Germline V gene data show CDR1 as MNHEY and CDR2 as SMNVEV (reference sequence). With 4 bases clipped from V and 6 bases from J, the junction kept 17 bases outside the gene matches. The CDR3 DNA is TGTGCCAGCAGTTACGAGGGGGGTCTAGCGGGAGTGTCCGCCGGGGAGCTGTTTTTT. It codes for CASSYEGGLAGVSAGELFF.

The chain combines TRBV5-1 with TRBJ2-3; D may be TRBD2 (6 bases). Germline V gene data show CDR1 as SGHRS and CDR2 as YFSETQ. The V gene lost 7 bases and the J gene lost 5 bases, with 20 bases spanning the gap. The CDR3 totals 15 residues. The CDR3 spells CASGQALEEGDTQYF. CDR3 in DNA: TGCGCCAGCGGCCAGGCCCTGGAGGAGGGAGATACGCAGTATTTT. Drawing the rest from reference TRBV5-1 and TRBJ2-3, the complete variable domain is KAGVTQTPRYLIKTRGQQVTLSCSPISGHRSVSWYQQTPGQGLQFLFEYFSETQRNKGNFPGRFSGRQFSNSRSEMNVSTLELGDSALYLCASGQALEEGDTQYFGPGTRLTVL.

The chain recombines TRBV30 with TRBJ1-4; D ambiguous. V was cut by 2 bases and J by 7 bases, with 14 bases left in between. CDR3 size: 14 residues. Germline CDR1 GTSNPN, CDR2 SVGIG (reference sequence). In DNA form, the CDR3 reads TGTGCCTGGAGTTCCTCCGGGGTGGGTGAAAAACTGTTTTTT. Residues: CAWSSSGVGEKLFF. The variable domain in full, with the rest retrieved from reference TRBV30 and TRBJ1-4, is SQTIHQWPATLVQPVGSPLSLECTVEGTSNPNLYWYRQAAGRGLQLLFYSVGIGQISSEVPQNLSASRPQDRQFILSSKKLLLSDSGFYLCAWSSSGVGEKLFFGSGTQLSVL.

The J gene is TRBJ1-1, the V gene TRBV10-3; D gene uncertain. The germline V gene encodes CDR1 ENHRY and CDR2 SYGVKD. Trimming stripped 2 bases from V and 2 bases from J, with 6 bases between. This CDR3 spans 13 amino acids. CDR3 in amino acids: CAISEAGNTEAFF. CDR3 coding DNA: TGTGCCATCAGTGAGGCGGGAAACACTGAAGCTTTCTTT.

The gene calls are TRBV7-2 and TRBJ2-3; 9 positions agree with TRBD2. In germline, CDR1 is SGHTA, CDR2 FQGNSA. Losses at the gene ends were 7 bases for V and 4 bases for J; bases not matched to a gene: 12. This CDR3 spans 16 amino acids. In DNA, the CDR3 is TGTGCCAGCACCCCGGTGGGCGGGAGGGCCCCAGATACGCAGTATTTT. This encodes CASTPVGGRAPDTQYF.

This clone has only one observation. The chain is built from TRBV9 and TRBJ1-2; D not resolved. Trimming took 3 bases from V and 2 from J, leaving 14 bases between them. The CDR3 runs to 15 residues. Per the germline V gene, CDR1 is SGDLS and CDR2 is YYNGEE. CDR3: CASSDLTVGNYGYTF. The CDR3 bases are TGTGCCAGCAGCGACCTAACCGTCGGGAACTATGGCTACACCTTC.

The CDR3 coding sequence is TGTGCCAGCAGTTACGCGCGAGCGGGAGGTTCCTACGAGCAGTACTTC. The encoded protein is CASSYARAGGSYEQYF. The chain joins TRBV6-5 to TRBJ2-7, with TRBD2 identical over 9 bases. V shed 2 bases, J shed 1 base, and the junction held 6 bases outside the gene matches. This CDR3 has 16 amino acids. CDR1 is MNHEY, CDR2 SVGAGI, per germline.

The rearrangement uses TRBV6-6 and TRBJ1-1, with 8 bases lining up with TRBD1. The germline V gene has CDR1 MNHNY and CDR2 SVGAGI (reference sequence). CDR3 length equals 14 residues. V dropped 2 bases and J dropped 5; count of bases not matched to a gene: 4. CDR3 in amino acids: CASSYDRGRTEAFF. As DNA, the CDR3 is TGTGCCAGCAGTTACGACAGGGGCAGAACTGAAGCTTTCTTT.

In its sample, this clone was seen once. The rearrangement uses TRBV7-4 and TRBJ1-4, with D unresolved. The germline CDR1 and CDR2 sequences are SGHVT and SQSDAQ. V was cut by 5 bases and J by 3 bases, with 13 bases left in between. The CDR3 totals 15 residues. The CDR3 spells CASSAVRHPNEKLFF. The CDR3 nucleotides are TGTGCCAGCAGCGCCGTCAGACACCCTAATGAAAAACTGTTTTTT.

The CDR3: CASSLQQKNTGELFF. CDR3 nucleotides: TGTGCCAGCAGCTTACAACAGAAGAACACCGGGGAGCTGTTTTTT. The gene calls are TRBV7-9 and TRBJ2-2, with D unclear. The CDR3 extends over 15 amino acids. V gave up 2 bases and J gave up 1 base, with 8 bases separating them. Germline CDR1 is SEHNR and CDR2 is FQNEAQ (reference sequence). Filled out from reference TRBV7-9 and TRBJ2-2, the complete variable domain reads DTGVSQNPRHKITKRGQNVTFRCDPISEHNRLYWYRQTLGQGPEFLTYFQNEAQLEKSRLLSDRFSAERPKGSFSTLEIQRTEQGDSAMYLCASSLQQKNTGELFFGEGSRLTVL.

J is TRBJ2-3 and V is TRBV4-2, with D possibly TRBD2 on 6 matching bases. CDR1 LGHNA and CDR2 YNFKEQ come from the germline V gene. CDR3 length: 15 residues. The ends were cut back, 2 bases at V and 5 bases at J, with 14 bases in the middle. The chain's CDR3 is CASSQQSGAGDTQYF. CDR3 in DNA: TGTGCCAGCAGCCAACAGTCGGGAGCAGGAGATACGCAGTATTTT.

The chain uses TRBV12-3 or TRBV12-4 and TRBJ2-7; 7 nucleotides line up with TRBD2. This CDR3 has 13 amino acids. Germline trimming cut 6 bases from V and 2 bases from J; bases unmatched to any gene: 4. CDR3: CASSTGTTYEQYF. Here the CDR3 DNA reads TGTGCCAGCAGCACCGGGACTACCTACGAGCAGTACTTC.

The chain combines TRBV2 with TRBJ2-7; 8 bases match TRBD2. The germline gives CDR1 SNHLY, CDR2 FYNNEI. This CDR3 comprises 13 residues. J lost 3 bases, V lost 7 bases, and 5 bases had no gene match. The CDR3: CASKVAGHYEQYF. The CDR3 DNA reads TGTGCCAGCAAGGTAGCGGGGCACTACGAGCAGTACTTC.

This clone has more than one count but fewer than ten. The chain carries TRBV10-3 and TRBJ2-7; 9 nucleotides line up with TRBD1. CDR1 ENHRY and CDR2 SYGVKD come from the germline V gene. With V trimmed by 10 bases and J by 6 bases, 4 bases remained unmatched. The CDR3 loop spans 11 amino acids. The CDR3: CATGTGREQYF. The CDR3 DNA sequence: TGTGCCACCGGGACAGGGCGCGAGCAGTACTTC.

V gene TRBV5-4 combines with J gene TRBJ2-2; TRBD2 agrees at 7 bases. The CDR3 extends over 16 amino acids. Per germline, CDR1 SGHNT and CDR2 YYREEE (reference sequence). The V and J ends lost 3 bases and 4 bases, in that order; junction bases with no gene match: 9. CDR3: CASSSGQQRGTGELFF. CDR3 in DNA: TGTGCCAGCAGCTCCGGGCAGCAGCGGGGCACCGGGGAGCTGTTTTTT.

J is TRBJ1-5 and V is TRBV7-8; 7 nucleotides align to TRBD1. V lost 5 bases, J lost 9 bases, and 16 bases stayed unmatched. CDR1 is SGHVS, CDR2 FQNEAQ, per germline. The CDR3 totals 16 residues. The CDR3 DNA reads TGTGCCAGCAGCCCAAGAGATACAGGGGTCTATGGGCCCCAGCATTTT. Encoded protein: CASSPRDTGVYGPQHF.

The chain employs TRBV2 and TRBJ1-5; D gene ambiguous. The ends were cut back, 7 bases at V and 0 bases at J, with 13 bases in the middle. The germline V gene encodes CDR1 SNHLY and CDR2 FYNNEI. This CDR3 is 15 amino acids long. CDR3 DNA sequence: TGTGCCAGCAATTCCGGAGGTTATAGCAATCAGCCCCAGCATTTT. This encodes CASNSGGYSNQPQHF.

V is TRBV20-1 and J is TRBJ2-1; D remains ambiguous. Germline V gene data show CDR1 as DFQATT and CDR2 as SNEGSKA (reference sequence). This CDR3 has 10 residues. V was pared by 6 bases and J by 4 bases, with 4 bases between. The CDR3 protein is CSAAYNEQFF. The CDR3 nucleotides are TGCAGTGCCGCGTACAATGAGCAGTTCTTC.

The chain combines TRBV24-1 with TRBJ2-7, with TRBD1 identical over 7 bases. Germline V lookup: CDR1 KGHDR, CDR2 SFDVKD. The V gene end was trimmed by 4 bases and the J gene end by 5 bases; junction bases not matched to a gene: 7. There are 14 residues in the CDR3. The CDR3 DNA follows: TGTGCCACCAGTGAAAGGGGGCGCGTCGACGAGCAGTACTTC. It codes for CATSERGRVDEQYF.

This chain joins TRBV28 and TRBJ2-7; D may be TRBD2 (6 bases). Trimming cost V 3 bases and J 1 base, with 13 bases left between them. Germline CDR1 and CDR2: MDHEN and SYDVKM. The CDR3 extends over 15 amino acids. CDR3 DNA sequence: TGTGCCAGCAGTTTCGGGACGGACTATTCCTACGAGCAGTACTTC. This encodes CASSFGTDYSYEQYF.

The chain employs TRBV15 and TRBJ1-1; D perhaps matches TRBD1 (5 bases). The CDR3 totals 14 residues. Germline assignment: CDR1 LNHNV and CDR2 YYDKDF (reference sequence). With 0 bases removed from V and 6 bases from J, the gap between germline ends came to 11 bases. The CDR3 DNA sequence: TGTGCCACCAGCAGAGACAGGGTTGCCCCTGAAGCTTTCTTT. Translating it yields CATSRDRVAPEAFF.

The chain is built from TRBV30 and TRBJ1-1; 10 bases map to TRBD1. The CDR3 runs 14 residues. Per germline, CDR1 GTSNPN and CDR2 SVGIG (reference sequence). The ends lost 2 bases at V and 3 bases at J; junction bases unmatched: 3. The CDR3 region is CAWSWTGGYTEAFF. DNA of the CDR3: TGTGCCTGGAGTTGGACAGGGGGTTACACTGAAGCTTTCTTT.

This chain joins TRBV21-1 and TRBJ1-4; the table assigns TRBD1, which was not confirmed against the DNA. TRBV21-1 is annotated as a pseudogene. The CDR3 extends over 13 amino acids. This chain's CDR3 is CASTDRPDEKLFF. CDR3 sequence (DNA): TGTGCCAGCACCGACAGGCCCGACGAAAAACTGTTTTTT.

This clone was observed a handful of times. This chain joins TRBV7-3 and TRBJ2-1; TRBD1 agrees at 8 bases. V trimming: 1 base; J trimming: 7 bases; junction bases outside the gene matches: 6. The CDR3 totals 15 residues. Germline V lookup: CDR1 SGHTA, CDR2 FQGTGA. The CDR3 sequence is CASSLMAGGKNEQFF. DNA of the CDR3: TGTGCCAGCAGCTTAATGGCAGGGGGCAAGAATGAGCAGTTCTTC.

This clone showed up just once. The chain combines TRBV7-6 with TRBJ2-2; D possibly corresponds to TRBD1 (6 bases). The CDR3 is 18 amino acids. The V end lost 1 base, the J end lost 3 bases, and 18 bases lay between the germline ends. CDR1 and CDR2 (germline): SGHVS, FNYEAQ. In DNA form, the CDR3 reads TGTGCCAGCAGCTTAGTCCCGATAGACAGGTTCGACACCGGGGAGCTGTTTTTT. Protein: CASSLVPIDRFDTGELFF.

The chain carries TRBV27 and TRBJ2-1; 13 positions agree with TRBD2. The CDR3 extends over 14 amino acids. Germline V gene lookup returns CDR1 MNHEY and CDR2 SMNVEV (reference sequence). The trim removed 6 bases at V and 12 bases at J, leaving 8 bases unmatched. The DNA for the CDR3 is TGTGCCAGCAGCGCAGGACTAGCGGGAGTAGGGCAGTTCTTC. It specifies CASSAGLAGVGQFF.

CDR3 sequence reads: CASRRQGVDGQYF. The CDR3 nucleotides read TGTGCCAGCCGAAGACAAGGGGTGGACGGGCAGTACTTC. The rearrangement links TRBV27 to TRBJ2-7; possible D gene TRBD1, 5 bases. Germline CDR1 and CDR2: MNHEY and SMNVEV (reference sequence). CDR3 length: 13 amino acids. V shed 8 bases and J shed 9 bases, with 20 bases lying between them.